A selection of T cell receptor beta chains follows, all from one sample in a study of cytomegalovirus exposure and HLA in healthy donors. The method was immunoSEQ multiplex PCR; TCRdb's version includes in-frame clones alone and lacks a portion of them. The table includes under 300,000 clones, about 81% detected once. Sequencing was performed on PBMCs. These receptors all stem from a woman aged 55-70 years in good health and CMV-seropositive. CDR3s include the opening cysteine and the closing phenylalanine or tryptophan. The order of the fields is J gene, CDR3 length, V gene, clone size, D gene, CDR3 DNA, CDR3 protein. A D gene is named only where the DNA matches it firmly. Size tells how often a clone was seen (once, few, many) or the class of an expanded clone, and some rows leave it out.

TRBJ2-7 | 15 | TRBV6-1 | few | TRBD1 | TGTGCCAGCAGTGAACAAGGACAGGGCCCCTACGAGCAGTACTTC | CASSEQGQGPYEQYF
TRBJ1-2 | 13 | TRBV5-4 | NA | TRBD1 | TGTGCCAGCAGCTTGGCAGGGGGCGATGGCTACACCTTC | CASSLAGGDGYTF
TRBJ1-2 | 16 | TRBV27 | NA | NA | TGTGCCAGCAGAACAGCCGCGCTACAAGCTAACTATGGCTACACCTTC | CASRTAALQANYGYTF
TRBJ1-1 | 14 | TRBV10-1 | NA | NA | TGCGCCAGCAGTGAGAGCGGCTCTAACACTGAAGCTTTCTTT | CASSESGSNTEAFF
TRBJ1-1 | 15 | TRBV19 | NA | NA | TGTGCCAGTAGCGTAGAGGACAGCATGAACACTGAAGCTTTCTTT | CASSVEDSMNTEAFF
TRBJ1-3 | 16 | TRBV5-1 | NA | NA | TGCGCCAGCAGCTTGGAGGGGACTTACTCTGGAAACACCATATATTTT | CASSLEGTYSGNTIYF
TRBJ2-3 | 17 | TRBV11-1 | once | NA | TGTGCCAGCAGCTCGTCAAGGTACGGGGACACCACAGATACGCAGTATTTT | CASSSSRYGDTTDTQYF
TRBJ1-1 | 13 | TRBV6-1 | NA | NA | TGTGCCAGCTCGCAGGGCCAGAGGACTGAAGCTTTCTTT | CASSQGQRTEAFF
TRBJ1-1 | 14 | TRBV11-3 | NA | TRBD1 | TGTGCCAGCAGCTTAACAGGGGGATACACTGAAGCTTTCTTT | CASSLTGGYTEAFF
TRBJ2-7 | 14 | TRBV6-1 | NA | TRBD1 | TGTGCCTGTGGGGTGGACAGGAGCTCCTACGAGCAGTACTTC | CACGVDRSSYEQYF
TRBJ1-2 | 14 | TRBV6-6 | NA | TRBD1 | TGTGCCAGCAACAGACAGGGGGCTAACTATGGCTACACCTTC | CASNRQGANYGYTF
TRBJ1-1 | 15 | TRBV11-3 | once | TRBD1 | TGTGCCAGCAGCGTAGGAGGGACAGGGAGCGCTGAAGCTTTCTTT | CASSVGGTGSAEAFF
TRBJ1-2 | 14 | TRBV14 | NA | TRBD1 | TGTGCCAGCAGCCAAGCTGGGACAGGGGGTGGCTACACCTTC | CASSQAGTGGGYTF
TRBJ2-7 | 16 | TRBV23-1 | NA | TRBD1 | TGCGCCAGCAGTCAAACGTGGGAAGGGGGCTTCTACGAGCAGTACTTC | CASSQTWEGGFYEQYF
TRBJ2-5 | 13 | TRBV10-3 | NA | NA | TGTGCCATCAGTGAACAAGGGGTTGGGACCCAGTACTTC | CAISEQGVGTQYF
TRBJ1-1 | 12 | TRBV10-2 | NA | NA | TGCGCCACCGAAGGGGTCGACACTGAAGCTTTCTTT | CATEGVDTEAFF
TRBJ1-1 | 16 | TRBV5-4 | NA | NA | TGTGCCAGCAGCTTGAGCACAGTTGCGCGGAACACTGAAGCTTTCTTT | CASSLSTVARNTEAFF
TRBJ1-5 | 15 | TRBV7-2 | NA | NA | TGTGCCAGCAGCTTGGGGCAGGCTCGCAATCAGCCCCAGCATTTT | CASSLGQARNQPQHF
TRBJ2-7 | 14 | TRBV5-5 | NA | TRBD1 | TGTGCCAGCAGCCGGGACAGGGGGAAGTACGAGCAGTACTTC | CASSRDRGKYEQYF
TRBJ2-3 | 17 | TRBV2 | NA | TRBD2 | TGTGCCAGCAGTGAGGGGACTAGCGGGAGGGGCACAGATACGCAGTATTTT | CASSEGTSGRGTDTQYF
TRBJ2-2 | 15 | TRBV11-1 | NA | TRBD1 | TGTGCCAGCACCCTCACAGGGGGCGGGCCCGGGGAGCTGTTTTTT | CASTLTGGGPGELFF
TRBJ2-2 | 16 | TRBV12-1 | NA | NA | TGTGCCAGCAGCTTGTGCGGGAACCCTTTGGTTGGGGAGCTGTTTTTT | CASSLCGNPLVGELFF
TRBJ1-2 | 12 | TRBV30 | few | NA | TGTGCCTGGAGTGTACAGGACTATGGCTACACCTTC | CAWSVQDYGYTF
TRBJ2-3 | 15 | TRBV23-1 | NA | TRBD2 | TGCGCCAGCAGTAGAGCGGGAGGGAGGACAGATACGCAGTATTTT | CASSRAGGRTDTQYF
TRBJ2-6 | 17 | TRBV29-1 | NA | NA | TGCAGCGTTGAAGAGGCAGGGTTTGTCTCTGGGGCCAACGTCCTGACTTTC | CSVEEAGFVSGANVLTF
TRBJ2-2 | 17 | TRBV9 | NA | NA | TGTGCCAGCAGCGTAGAACAGAGTCGGTTAGTCCCCGGGGAGCTGTTTTTT | CASSVEQSRLVPGELFF
TRBJ1-1 | 13 | TRBV10-3 | NA | TRBD1 | TGTGCCACCCAGACAGGGGTGAACACTGAAGCTTTCTTT | CATQTGVNTEAFF
TRBJ2-5 | 17 | TRBV19 | once | TRBD1 | TGTGCCAGTAGTCAGGGGGACAGGCGGTCCGGGACAGAGACCCAGTACTTC | CASSQGDRRSGTETQYF